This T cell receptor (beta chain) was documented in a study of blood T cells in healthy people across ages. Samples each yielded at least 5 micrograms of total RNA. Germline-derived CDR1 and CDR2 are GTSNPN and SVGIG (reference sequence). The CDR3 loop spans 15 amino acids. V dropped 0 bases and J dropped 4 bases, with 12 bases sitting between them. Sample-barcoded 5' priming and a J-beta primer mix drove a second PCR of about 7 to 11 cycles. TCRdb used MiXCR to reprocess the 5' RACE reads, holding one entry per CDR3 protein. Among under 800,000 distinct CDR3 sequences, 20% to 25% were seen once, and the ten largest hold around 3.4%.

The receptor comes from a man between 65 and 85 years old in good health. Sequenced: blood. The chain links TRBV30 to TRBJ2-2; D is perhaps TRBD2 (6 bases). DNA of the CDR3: TGTGCCTGGAGTGTACCCGGGGGTCTCACCGGGGAGCTGTTTTTT. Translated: CAWSVPGGLTGELFF.